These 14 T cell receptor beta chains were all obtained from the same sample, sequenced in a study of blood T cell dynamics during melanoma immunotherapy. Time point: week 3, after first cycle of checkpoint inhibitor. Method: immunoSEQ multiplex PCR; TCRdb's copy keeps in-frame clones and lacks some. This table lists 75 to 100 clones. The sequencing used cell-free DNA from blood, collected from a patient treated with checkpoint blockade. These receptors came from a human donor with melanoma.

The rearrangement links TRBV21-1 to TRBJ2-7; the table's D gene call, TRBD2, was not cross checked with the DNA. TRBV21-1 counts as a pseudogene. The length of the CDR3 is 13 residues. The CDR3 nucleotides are TGTGCCAGCAGCAAAGTAGCCGCTTACGAGCAGTACTTC. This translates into CASSKVAAYEQYF.

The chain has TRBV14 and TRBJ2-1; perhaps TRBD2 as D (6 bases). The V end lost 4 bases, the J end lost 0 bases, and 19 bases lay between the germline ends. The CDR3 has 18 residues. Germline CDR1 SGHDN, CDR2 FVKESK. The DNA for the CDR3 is TGTGCCAGCAGCCGGGGCCGGCTAGCGTCTAGCTCCTACAATGAGCAGTTCTTC. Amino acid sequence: CASSRGRLASSSYNEQFF.

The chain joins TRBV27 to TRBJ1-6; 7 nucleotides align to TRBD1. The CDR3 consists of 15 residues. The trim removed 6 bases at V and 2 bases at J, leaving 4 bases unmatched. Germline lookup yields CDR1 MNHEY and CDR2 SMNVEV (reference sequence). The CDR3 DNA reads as TGTGCCAGCAGCCCGGACAGGACCTATAATTCACCCCTCCACTTT. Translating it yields CASSPDRTYNSPLHF.

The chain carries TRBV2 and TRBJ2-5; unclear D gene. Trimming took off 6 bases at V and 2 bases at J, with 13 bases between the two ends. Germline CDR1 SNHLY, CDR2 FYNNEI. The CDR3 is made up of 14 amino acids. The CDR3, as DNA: TGTGCCAGCAGGTCGAGAAGCCTACAAGAGACCCAGTACTTC. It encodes CASRSRSLQETQYF. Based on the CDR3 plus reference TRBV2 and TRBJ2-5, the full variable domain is EPEVTQTPSHQVTQMGQEVILRCVPISNHLYFYWYRQILGQKVEFLVSFYNNEISEKSEIFDDQFSVERPDGSNFTLKIRSTKLEDSAMYFCASRSRSLQETQYFGPGTRLLVL.

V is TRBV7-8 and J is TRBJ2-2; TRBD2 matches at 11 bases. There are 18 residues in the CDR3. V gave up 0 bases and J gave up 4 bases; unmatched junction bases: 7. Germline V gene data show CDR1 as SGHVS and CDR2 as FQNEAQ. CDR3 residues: CASSLATSGMGGTGELFF. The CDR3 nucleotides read TGTGCCAGCAGCTTAGCGACTAGCGGGATGGGGGGCACCGGGGAGCTGTTTTTT. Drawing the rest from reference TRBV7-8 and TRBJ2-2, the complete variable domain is GAGVSQSPRYKVAKRGQDVALRCDPISGHVSLFWYQQALGQGPEFLTYFQNEAQLDKSGLPSDRFFAERPEGSVSTLKIQRTQQEDSAVYLCASSLATSGMGGTGELFFGEGSRLTVL.

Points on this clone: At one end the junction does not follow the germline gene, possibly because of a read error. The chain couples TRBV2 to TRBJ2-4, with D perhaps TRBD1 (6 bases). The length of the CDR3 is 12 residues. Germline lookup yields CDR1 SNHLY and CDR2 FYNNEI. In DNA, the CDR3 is TGTGCCAGCAGCCGGGACACACCTCACAGGTGCTTC. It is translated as CASSRDTPHRCF.

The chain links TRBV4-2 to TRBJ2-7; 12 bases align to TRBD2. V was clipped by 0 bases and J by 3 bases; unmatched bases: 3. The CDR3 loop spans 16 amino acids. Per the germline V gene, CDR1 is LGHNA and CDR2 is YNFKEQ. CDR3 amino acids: CASSQDLTSGGYEQYF. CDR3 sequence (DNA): TGTGCCAGCAGCCAAGATCTGACTAGCGGGGGCTACGAGCAGTACTTC.

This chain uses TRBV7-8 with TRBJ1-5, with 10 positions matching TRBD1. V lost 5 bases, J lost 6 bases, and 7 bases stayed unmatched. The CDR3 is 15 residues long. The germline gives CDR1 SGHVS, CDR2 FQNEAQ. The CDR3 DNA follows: TGTGCCAGCAGCCCCGGGACAGGGGTAATTCAGCCCCAGCATTTT. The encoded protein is CASSPGTGVIQPQHF.

The CDR3 protein is CASSLGVSSYEQYF. The CDR3 DNA sequence: TGTGCCAGCAGCCTCGGAGTTAGCTCCTACGAGCAGTACTTC. The rearrangement links TRBV11-3 to TRBJ2-7; D unresolved. V lost 5 bases and J 0 bases, leaving 11 bases between the germline ends. Per germline, CDR1 SGHNT and CDR2 YENEEA. The CDR3 loop spans 14 amino acids.

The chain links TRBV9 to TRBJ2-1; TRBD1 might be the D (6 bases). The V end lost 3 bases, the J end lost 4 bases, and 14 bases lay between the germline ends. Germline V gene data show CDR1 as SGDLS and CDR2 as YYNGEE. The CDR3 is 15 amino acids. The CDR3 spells CASSATGTTYNEQFF. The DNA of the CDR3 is TGTGCCAGCAGCGCCACCGGGACAACGTACAATGAGCAGTTCTTC.

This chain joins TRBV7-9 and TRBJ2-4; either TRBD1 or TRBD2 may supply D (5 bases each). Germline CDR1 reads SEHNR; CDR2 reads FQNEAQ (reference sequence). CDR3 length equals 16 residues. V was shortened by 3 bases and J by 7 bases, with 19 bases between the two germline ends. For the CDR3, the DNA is TGTGCCAGCAGCTTGAGCAGGGCGGGCAAGAAGAACATTCAGTACTTC. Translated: CASSLSRAGKKNIQYF.

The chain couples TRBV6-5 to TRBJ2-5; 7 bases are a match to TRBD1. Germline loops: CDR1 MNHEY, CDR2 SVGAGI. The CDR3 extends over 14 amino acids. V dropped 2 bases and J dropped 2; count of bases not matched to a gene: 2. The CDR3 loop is CASSYRDRQETQYF. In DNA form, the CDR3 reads TGTGCCAGCAGTTACCGGGACAGACAAGAGACCCAGTACTTC.

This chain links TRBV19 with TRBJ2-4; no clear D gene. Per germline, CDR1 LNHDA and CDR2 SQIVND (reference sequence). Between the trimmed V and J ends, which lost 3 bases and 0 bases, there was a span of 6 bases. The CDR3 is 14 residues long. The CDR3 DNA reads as TGTGCCAGTAGTATGGGTGTAGCCAAAAACATTCAGTACTTC. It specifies CASSMGVAKNIQYF.

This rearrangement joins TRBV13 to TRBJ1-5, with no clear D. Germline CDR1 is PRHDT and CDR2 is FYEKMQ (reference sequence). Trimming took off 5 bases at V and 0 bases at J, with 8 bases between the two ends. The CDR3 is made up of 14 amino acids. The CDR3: CASSNSLSNQPQHF. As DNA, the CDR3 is TGTGCCAGCAGCAACTCCCTTAGCAATCAGCCCCAGCATTTT.